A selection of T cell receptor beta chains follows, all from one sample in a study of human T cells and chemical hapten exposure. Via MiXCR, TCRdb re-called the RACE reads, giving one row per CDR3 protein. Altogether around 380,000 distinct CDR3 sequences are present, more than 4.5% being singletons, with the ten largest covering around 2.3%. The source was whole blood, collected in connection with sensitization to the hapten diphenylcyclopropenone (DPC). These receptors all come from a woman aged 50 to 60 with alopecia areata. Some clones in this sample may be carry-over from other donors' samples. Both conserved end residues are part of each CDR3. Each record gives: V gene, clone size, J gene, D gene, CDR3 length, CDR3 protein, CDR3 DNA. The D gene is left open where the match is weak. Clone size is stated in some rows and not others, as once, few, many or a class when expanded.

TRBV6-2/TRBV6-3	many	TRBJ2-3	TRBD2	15	CASSSPGLPLDTQYF	TGTGCCAGCAGTTCCCCGGGACTACCGTTGGATACGCAGTATTTT
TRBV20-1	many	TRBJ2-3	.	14	CSATGRTSTDTQYF	TGCAGTGCTACGGGACGGACGAGCACAGATACGCAGTATTTT
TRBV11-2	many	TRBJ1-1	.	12	CASTLYAVEAFF	TGTGCCAGCACCCTCTATGCTGTTGAAGCTTTCTTT
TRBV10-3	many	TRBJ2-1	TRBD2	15	CAISESGGEYNEQFF	TGTGCCATCAGTGAGTCTGGGGGGGAGTACAATGAGCAGTTCTTC
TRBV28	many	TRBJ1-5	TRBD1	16	CASGWSTGERNQPQHF	TGTGCCAGCGGATGGTCGACAGGGGAAAGAAATCAGCCCCAGCATTTT
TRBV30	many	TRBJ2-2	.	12	CACSSRPGELFF	TGTGCCTGTTCGAGTAGGCCCGGGGAGCTGTTTTTT
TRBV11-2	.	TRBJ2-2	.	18	CASSLDPQAGSGTGELFF	TGTGCCAGCAGCTTAGATCCCCAGGCGGGCAGCGGCACCGGGGAGCTGTTTTTT
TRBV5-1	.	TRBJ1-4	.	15	CASSPQGRKEEKLFF	TGCGCCAGCAGCCCCCAAGGGAGGAAGGAAGAAAAACTGTTTTTT
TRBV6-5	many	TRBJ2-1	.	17	CASSYSRQYSSYNEQFF	TGTGCCAGCAGTTACTCGAGGCAGTACAGCTCCTACAATGAGCAGTTCTTC
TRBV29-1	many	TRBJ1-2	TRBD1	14	CSITGDARSYGYTF	TGCAGTATCACAGGGGACGCTCGTTCTTATGGCTACACCTTC
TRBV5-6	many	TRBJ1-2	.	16	CASSFYLPYGDYGYTF	TGTGCCAGCAGCTTTTACTTGCCGTATGGGGACTATGGCTACACCTTC
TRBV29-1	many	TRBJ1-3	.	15	CSVEKGGSSGNTIYF	TGCAGCGTTGAGAAGGGGGGGAGCTCTGGAAACACCATATATTTT
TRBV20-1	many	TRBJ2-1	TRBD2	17	CSARDRPSGVSYNEQFF	TGCAGTGCTAGAGATCGGCCTAGCGGAGTCTCCTACAATGAGCAGTTCTTC
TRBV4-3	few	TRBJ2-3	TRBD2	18	CASSQDGASGTSTDTQYF	TGCGCCAGCAGCCAAGATGGGGCTAGCGGGACCAGCACAGATACGCAGTATTTT
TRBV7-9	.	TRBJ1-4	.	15	CASSRDSRSSEKLFF	TGTGCCAGCAGCCGCGACAGTCGCTCGTCGGAAAAACTGTTTTTT
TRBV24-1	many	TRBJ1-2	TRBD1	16	CATSASEGAGDYGYTF	TGTGCCACCAGTGCATCCGAGGGGGCCGGGGACTATGGCTACACCTTC
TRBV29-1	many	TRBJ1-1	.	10	CSGGNTEAFF	TGCAGCGGGGGGAACACTGAAGCTTTCTTT
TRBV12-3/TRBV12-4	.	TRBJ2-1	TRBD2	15	CASRETSVPYNEQFF	TGTGCCAGCAGAGAGACTAGCGTCCCCTACAATGAGCAGTTCTTC
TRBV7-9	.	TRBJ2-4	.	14	CASSQEGSENIQYF	TGTGCCAGCAGCCAAGAAGGGTCCGAAAACATTCAGTACTTC
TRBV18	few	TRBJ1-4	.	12	CASSQDSEKLFF	TGTGCCAGCTCACAAGACAGTGAAAAACTGTTTTTT
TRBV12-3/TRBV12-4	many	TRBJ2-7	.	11	CASSFGNEQYF	TGTGCCAGCAGTTTTGGGAACGAGCAGTACTTC
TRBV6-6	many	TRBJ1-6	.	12	CASLRDNSPLHF	TGTGCCAGCTTGCGGGATAATTCACCCCTCCACTTT
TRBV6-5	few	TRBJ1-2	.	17	CASSYLHRDTANYGYTF	TGTGCCAGCAGTTACCTACACCGGGACACCGCTAACTATGGCTACACCTTC
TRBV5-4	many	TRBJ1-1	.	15	CASSYAGTVNTEAFF	TGTGCCAGCAGTTACGCCGGGACGGTTAACACTGAAGCTTTCTTT
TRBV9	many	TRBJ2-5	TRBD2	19	CASSVAGGLAGAYQETQYF	TGTGCCAGCAGCGTAGCTGGGGGACTAGCGGGGGCGTACCAAGAGACCCAGTACTTC
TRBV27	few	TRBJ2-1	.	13	CASSRAQYNEQFF	TGTGCCAGCAGTAGGGCCCAGTACAATGAGCAGTTCTTC
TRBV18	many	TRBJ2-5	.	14	CASSPPGVAGTQYF	TGTGCCAGCTCACCACCGGGGGTCGCCGGGACCCAGTACTTC
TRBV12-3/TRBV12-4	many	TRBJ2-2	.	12	CASSLNTGELFF	TGTGCCAGCAGCTTAAACACCGGGGAGCTGTTTTTT
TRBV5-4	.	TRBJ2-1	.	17	CASSLDSWVLSYNEQFF	TGTGCCAGCAGCTTGGATTCTTGGGTCCTCTCCTACAATGAGCAGTTCTTC
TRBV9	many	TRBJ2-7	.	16	CASSPMGDSPTYEQYF	TGTGCCAGCAGCCCGATGGGGGACTCTCCTACCTACGAGCAGTACTTC
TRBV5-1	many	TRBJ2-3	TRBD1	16	CASSHGTGISTDTQYF	TGCGCCAGCAGTCACGGGACAGGGATCAGCACAGATACGCAGTATTTT
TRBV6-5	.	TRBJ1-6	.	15	CASSLNAEYNSPLHF	TGTGCCAGCAGTCTCAACGCAGAATATAATTCACCCCTCCACTTT
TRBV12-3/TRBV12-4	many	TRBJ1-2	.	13	CASSFTGVPGYTF	TGTGCCAGCAGTTTTACGGGAGTTCCGGGCTACACCTTC
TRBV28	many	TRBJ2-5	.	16	CASRSTVAGIQETQYF	TGTGCCAGCAGATCCACAGTCGCGGGTATTCAAGAGACCCAGTACTTC
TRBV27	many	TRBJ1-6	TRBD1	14	CASSRTGDYSPLHF	TGTGCCAGCAGTCGGACAGGCGATTATTCACCCCTCCACTTT
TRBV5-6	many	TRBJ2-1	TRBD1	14	CASRETGVQGEQFF	TGTGCCAGCAGGGAAACAGGGGTTCAAGGTGAGCAGTTCTTC
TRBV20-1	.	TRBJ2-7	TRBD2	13	CSARDFRTSNQYF	TGCAGTGCTAGAGATTTCCGGACTAGTAATCAGTACTTC
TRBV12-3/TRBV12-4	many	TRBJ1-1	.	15	CASSLAGAMNTEAFF	TGTGCCAGCAGTTTAGCGGGAGCTATGAACACTGAAGCTTTCTTT
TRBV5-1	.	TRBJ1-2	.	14	CASSLGQTAHGYTF	TGCGCCAGCAGCTTGGGACAGACAGCCCATGGCTACACCTTC
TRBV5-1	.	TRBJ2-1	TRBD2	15	CASTLREPVNNEQFF	TGCGCCAGCACTCTGCGGGAGCCCGTAAACAATGAGCAGTTCTTC
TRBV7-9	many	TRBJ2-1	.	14	CASSLAGDYNEQFF	TGTGCCAGCAGCTTAGCCGGGGACTACAATGAGCAGTTCTTC
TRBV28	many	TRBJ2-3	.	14	CASSLRERPDTQYF	TGTGCCAGCAGTTTACGGGAAAGGCCGGATACGCAGTATTTT
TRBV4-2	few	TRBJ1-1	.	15	CASSQGTGAETEAFF	TGTGCCAGCAGCCAAGGTACGGGGGCTGAAACTGAAGCTTTCTTT
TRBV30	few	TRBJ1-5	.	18	CAWSVMTNVQVGNQPQHF	TGTGCCTGGAGTGTAATGACCAACGTTCAGGTCGGCAATCAGCCCCAGCATTTT
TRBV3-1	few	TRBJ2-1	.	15	CASSSPQGRLNEQFF	TGTGCCAGCAGCTCCCCCCAGGGTCGACTGAATGAGCAGTTCTTC
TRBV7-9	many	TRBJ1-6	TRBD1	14	CASSLQGDNSPLHF	TGTGCCAGCAGCTTACAGGGGGATAATTCACCCCTCCACTTT
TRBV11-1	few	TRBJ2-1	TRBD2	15	CASSLGGAPRNEQFF	TGTGCCAGCAGCCTCGGGGGGGCCCCCAGAAATGAGCAGTTCTTC
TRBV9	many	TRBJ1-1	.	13	CASSVDVETEAFF	TGTGCCAGCAGCGTAGATGTAGAAACAGAGGCTTTCTTT
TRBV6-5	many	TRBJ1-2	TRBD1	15	CASSTWTGTRDGYTF	TGTGCCAGCAGTACGTGGACAGGGACAAGGGATGGCTACACCTTC
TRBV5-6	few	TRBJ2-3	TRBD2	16	CASSQPLADYTDTQYF	TGTGCCAGCAGCCAGCCCCTAGCGGATTACACAGATACGCAGTATTTT
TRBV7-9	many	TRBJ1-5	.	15	CASSLGRSSNQPQHF	TGTGCCAGCAGCTTGGGGCGGTCTAGCAATCAGCCCCAGCATTTT
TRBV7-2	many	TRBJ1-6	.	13	CASSLDPYSPLHF	TGTGCCAGCAGCTTAGACCCTTATTCACCCCTCCACTTT
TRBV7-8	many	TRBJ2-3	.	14	CASSPGARTDTQYF	TGTGCCAGCAGCCCGGGGGCGCGCACAGATACGCAGTATTTT